These T cell receptor beta chains were read from a single sample in a study of human T cells and chemical hapten exposure. TCRdb used MiXCR to reprocess the RACE reads, holding one entry per CDR3 protein. The sample yields 240,000 or so distinct CDR3 sequences, 7% to 10% seen once. Material: whole blood, obtained in connection with sensitization to the hapten diphenylcyclopropenone (DPC). These receptors were taken from a woman between 35 and 50 years old with alopecia areata. Some clones in this sample may be carry-over from other donors' samples. The CDR3 runs from the conserved cysteine through the conserved F or W. Each record gives: V gene, D gene, J gene, clone size, CDR3 protein, CDR3 DNA. A D gene is named only where the DNA matches it firmly. The size of a clone is reported for some rows only, either as once, few or many, or as a class for expanded clones.

v_gene: TRBV7-2; d_gene: .; j_gene: TRBJ2-1; abundance: .; CDR3aa: CASGPSRGYNEQFF; CDR3nt: TGTGCCAGCGGACCTAGTCGGGGGTACAATGAGCAGTTCTTC
v_gene: TRBV7-2; d_gene: .; j_gene: TRBJ1-5; abundance: many; CDR3aa: CASSLVLSFNQPQHF; CDR3nt: TGTGCCAGCAGCTTAGTTCTCAGCTTTAATCAGCCCCAGCATTTT
v_gene: TRBV6-2/TRBV6-3; d_gene: TRBD1; j_gene: TRBJ2-3; abundance: .; CDR3aa: CASGTGGLTDTQYF; CDR3nt: TGTGCCAGCGGGACAGGGGGGCTCACAGATACGCAGTATTTT
v_gene: TRBV15; d_gene: TRBD1; j_gene: TRBJ2-4; abundance: few; CDR3aa: CATSRNRGWENIQYF; CDR3nt: TGTGCCACCAGCAGAAACAGGGGCTGGGAAAACATTCAGTACTTC
v_gene: TRBV7-9; d_gene: .; j_gene: TRBJ2-2; abundance: many; CDR3aa: CASSLVLLNTGELFF; CDR3nt: TGTGCCAGCAGCTTAGTTCTACTTAACACCGGGGAGCTGTTTTTT
v_gene: TRBV7-6; d_gene: TRBD1; j_gene: TRBJ2-5; abundance: .; CDR3aa: CASSDPGTVQETQYF; CDR3nt: TGTGCCAGCAGCGATCCTGGGACAGTGCAAGAGACCCAGTACTTC
v_gene: TRBV7-2; d_gene: TRBD1; j_gene: TRBJ2-3; abundance: few; CDR3aa: CASSFSGTGHTDTQYF; CDR3nt: TGTGCCAGCAGCTTCTCCGGGACAGGGCACACAGATACGCAGTATTTT
v_gene: TRBV24-1; d_gene: .; j_gene: TRBJ2-6; abundance: few; CDR3aa: CATSEGPSEVTNVLTF; CDR3nt: TGTGCCACCAGTGAGGGGCCCAGCGAAGTGACCAACGTCCTGACTTTC
v_gene: TRBV4-1; d_gene: .; j_gene: TRBJ2-1; abundance: many; CDR3aa: CASSKRDYNEQFF; CDR3nt: TGCGCCAGCAGCAAGAGGGACTACAATGAGCAGTTCTTC
v_gene: TRBV18; d_gene: TRBD1; j_gene: TRBJ2-5; abundance: .; CDR3aa: CASEGQGQETQYF; CDR3nt: TGTGCCAGCGAGGGACAGGGCCAAGAGACCCAGTACTTC
v_gene: TRBV20-1; d_gene: TRBD2; j_gene: TRBJ2-1; abundance: many; CDR3aa: CSARRRAGGPMGEQFF; CDR3nt: TGCAGTGCTAGAAGGCGGGCGGGAGGGCCTATGGGTGAGCAGTTCTTC
v_gene: TRBV5-1; d_gene: .; j_gene: TRBJ2-5; abundance: .; CDR3aa: CASSLGASRGETQYF; CDR3nt: TGCGCCAGCAGCTTGGGAGCCAGCAGGGGAGAGACCCAGTACTTC
v_gene: TRBV29-1; d_gene: .; j_gene: TRBJ1-1; abundance: many; CDR3aa: CSVKSTTLNTEAFF; CDR3nt: TGCAGCGTAAAAAGCACGACACTGAACACTGAAGCTTTCTTT
v_gene: TRBV27; d_gene: .; j_gene: TRBJ1-1; abundance: many; CDR3aa: CASRTGPTEAFF; CDR3nt: TGTGCCAGCAGGACAGGACCGACTGAAGCTTTCTTT
v_gene: TRBV28; d_gene: .; j_gene: TRBJ1-5; abundance: .; CDR3aa: CASSLASNSNQPQHF; CDR3nt: TGTGCCAGCAGTTTAGCCAGTAATAGCAATCAGCCCCAGCATTTT
v_gene: TRBV29-1; d_gene: TRBD2; j_gene: TRBJ2-5; abundance: few; CDR3aa: CSVGGETQYF; CDR3nt: TGCAGCGTCGGGGGGGAGACCCAGTACTTC
v_gene: TRBV9; d_gene: .; j_gene: TRBJ1-1; abundance: few; CDR3aa: CASSVEGQGHTEAFF; CDR3nt: TGTGCCAGCAGCGTAGAGGGTCAGGGCCACACTGAAGCTTTCTTT
v_gene: TRBV28; d_gene: .; j_gene: TRBJ2-7; abundance: many; CDR3aa: CASRYPPRYEQYF; CDR3nt: TGTGCCAGCAGGTACCCCCCCCGCTACGAGCAGTACTTC
v_gene: TRBV28; d_gene: .; j_gene: TRBJ1-5; abundance: many; CDR3aa: CASSLKLSASGQPQHF; CDR3nt: TGTGCCAGCAGTTTAAAGTTGTCGGCATCAGGACAGCCCCAGCATTTT
v_gene: TRBV7-2; d_gene: .; j_gene: TRBJ1-6; abundance: .; CDR3aa: CASSFGTPANSPLHF; CDR3nt: TGTGCCAGCAGCTTTGGGACACCGGCTAATTCACCCCTCCACTTT
v_gene: TRBV12-3/TRBV12-4; d_gene: TRBD1; j_gene: TRBJ2-2; abundance: .; CDR3aa: CASSLKGAAGELFF; CDR3nt: TGTGCCAGCAGTTTGAAGGGGGCGGCCGGGGAGCTGTTTTTT
v_gene: TRBV10-3; d_gene: TRBD1; j_gene: TRBJ2-5; abundance: few; CDR3aa: CAIRADRGQTQYF; CDR3nt: TGTGCCATCAGAGCGGACAGGGGACAGACCCAGTACTTC